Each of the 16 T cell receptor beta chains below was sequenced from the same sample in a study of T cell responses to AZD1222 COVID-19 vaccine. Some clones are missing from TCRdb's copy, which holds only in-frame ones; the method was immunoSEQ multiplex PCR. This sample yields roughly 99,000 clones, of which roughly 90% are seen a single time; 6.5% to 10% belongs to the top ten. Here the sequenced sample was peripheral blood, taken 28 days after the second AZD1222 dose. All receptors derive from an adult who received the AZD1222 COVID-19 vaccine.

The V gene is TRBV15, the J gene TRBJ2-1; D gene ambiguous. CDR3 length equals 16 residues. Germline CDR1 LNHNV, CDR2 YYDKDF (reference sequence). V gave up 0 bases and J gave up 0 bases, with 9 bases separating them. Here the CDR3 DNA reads TGTGCCACCAGCAGAGAGAACGCAACCTCCTACAATGAGCAGTTCTTC. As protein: CATSRENATSYNEQFF.

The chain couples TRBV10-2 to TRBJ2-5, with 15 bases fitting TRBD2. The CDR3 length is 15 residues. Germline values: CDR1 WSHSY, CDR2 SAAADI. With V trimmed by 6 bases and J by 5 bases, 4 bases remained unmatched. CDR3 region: CASRGGLAGGETQYF. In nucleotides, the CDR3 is TGCGCCAGCAGGGGTGGACTAGCGGGAGGGGAGACCCAGTACTTC.

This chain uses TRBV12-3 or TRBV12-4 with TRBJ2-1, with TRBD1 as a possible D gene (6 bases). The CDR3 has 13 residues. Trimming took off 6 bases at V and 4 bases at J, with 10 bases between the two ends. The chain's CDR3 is CASRRTDYNEQFF. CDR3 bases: TGTGCCAGCAGACGGACAGATTACAATGAGCAGTTCTTC.

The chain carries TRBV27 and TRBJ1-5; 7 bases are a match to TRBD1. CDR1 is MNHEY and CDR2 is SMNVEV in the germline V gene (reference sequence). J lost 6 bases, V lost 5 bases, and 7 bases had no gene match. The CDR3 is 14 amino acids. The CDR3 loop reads CASSPQQGLQPQHF. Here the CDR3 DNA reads TGTGCCAGCAGTCCACAACAGGGGCTTCAGCCCCAGCATTTT.

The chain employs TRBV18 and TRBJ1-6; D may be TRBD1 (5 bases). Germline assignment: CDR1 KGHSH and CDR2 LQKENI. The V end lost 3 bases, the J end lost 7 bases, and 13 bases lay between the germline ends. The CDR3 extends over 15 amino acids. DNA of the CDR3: TGTGCCAGCTCACCCTCGGCAGGGCCCAATTCACCCCTCCACTTT. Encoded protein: CASSPSAGPNSPLHF.

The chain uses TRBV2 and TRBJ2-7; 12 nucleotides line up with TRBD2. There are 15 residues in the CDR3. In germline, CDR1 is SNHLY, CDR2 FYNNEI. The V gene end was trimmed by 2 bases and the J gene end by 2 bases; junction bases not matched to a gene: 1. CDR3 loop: CASSEWTSGAYEQYF. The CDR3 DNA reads TGTGCCAGCAGTGAATGGACTAGCGGGGCCTACGAGCAGTACTTC.

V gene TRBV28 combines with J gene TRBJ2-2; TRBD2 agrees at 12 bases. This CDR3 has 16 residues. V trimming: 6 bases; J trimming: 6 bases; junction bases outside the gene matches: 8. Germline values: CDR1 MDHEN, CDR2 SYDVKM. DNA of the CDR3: TGTGCCAGCAGGTCGCTAGCGGGAGGGACGGCCGGGGAGCTGTTTTTT. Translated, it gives CASRSLAGGTAGELFF.

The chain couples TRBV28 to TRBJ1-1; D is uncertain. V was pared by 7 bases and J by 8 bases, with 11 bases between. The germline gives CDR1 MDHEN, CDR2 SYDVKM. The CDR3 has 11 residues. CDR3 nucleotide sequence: TGTGCCAGCACCGCTAGGCGGGAAGCTTTCTTT. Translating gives CASTARREAFF.

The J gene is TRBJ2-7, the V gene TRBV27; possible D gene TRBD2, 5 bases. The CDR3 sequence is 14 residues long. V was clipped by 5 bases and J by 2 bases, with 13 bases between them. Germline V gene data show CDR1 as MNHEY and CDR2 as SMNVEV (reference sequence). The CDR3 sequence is CASSQRLGAYEQYF. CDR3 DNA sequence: TGTGCCAGCAGTCAAAGGCTGGGAGCCTACGAGCAGTACTTC.

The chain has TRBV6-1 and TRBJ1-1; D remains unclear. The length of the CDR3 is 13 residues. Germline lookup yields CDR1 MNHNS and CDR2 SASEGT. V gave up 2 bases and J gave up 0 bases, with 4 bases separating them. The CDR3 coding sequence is TGTGCCAGCAGTGAAACAGTGAACACTGAAGCTTTCTTT. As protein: CASSETVNTEAFF.

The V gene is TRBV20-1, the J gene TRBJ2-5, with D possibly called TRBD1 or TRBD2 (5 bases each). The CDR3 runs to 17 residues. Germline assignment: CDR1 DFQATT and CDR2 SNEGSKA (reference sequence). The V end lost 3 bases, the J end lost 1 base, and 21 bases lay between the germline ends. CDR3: CSASEGLRGRTQETQYF. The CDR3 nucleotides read TGCAGTGCTAGTGAGGGCCTGAGGGGCAGGACCCAAGAGACCCAGTACTTC.

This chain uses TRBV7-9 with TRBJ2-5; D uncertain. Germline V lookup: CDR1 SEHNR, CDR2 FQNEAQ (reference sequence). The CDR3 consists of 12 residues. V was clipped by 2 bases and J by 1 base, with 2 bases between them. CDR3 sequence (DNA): TGTGCCAGCAGCTTAACCCAAGAGACCCAGTACTTC. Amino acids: CASSLTQETQYF.

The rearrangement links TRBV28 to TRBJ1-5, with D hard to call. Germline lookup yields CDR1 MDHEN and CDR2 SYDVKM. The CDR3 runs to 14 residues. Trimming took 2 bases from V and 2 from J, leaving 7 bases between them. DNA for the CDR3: TGTGCCAGCAGTTTAGAGGTCGGCAATCAGCCCCAGCATTTT. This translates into CASSLEVGNQPQHF.

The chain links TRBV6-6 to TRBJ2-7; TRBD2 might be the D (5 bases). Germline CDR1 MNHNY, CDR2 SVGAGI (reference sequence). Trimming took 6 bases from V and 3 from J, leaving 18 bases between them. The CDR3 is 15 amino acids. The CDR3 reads CASRSLGLKFYEQYF. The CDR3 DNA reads TGTGCCAGCAGAAGTTTAGGACTTAAATTCTACGAGCAGTACTTC.

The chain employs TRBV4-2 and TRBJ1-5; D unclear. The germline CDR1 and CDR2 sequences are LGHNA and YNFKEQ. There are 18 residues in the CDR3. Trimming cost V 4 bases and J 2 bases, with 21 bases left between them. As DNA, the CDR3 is TGTGCCAGCAGCCGCAGCTGGGTCGGTAATAGAGGCAATCAGCCCCAGCATTTT. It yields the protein CASSRSWVGNRGNQPQHF.

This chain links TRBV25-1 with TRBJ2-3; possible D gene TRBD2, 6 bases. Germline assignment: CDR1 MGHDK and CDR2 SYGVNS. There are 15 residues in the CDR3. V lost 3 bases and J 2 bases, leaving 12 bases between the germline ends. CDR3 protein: CASSEGLSYTDTQYF. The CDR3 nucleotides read TGTGCCAGCAGTGAGGGACTCAGTTACACAGATACGCAGTATTTT.